A selection of T cell receptor beta chains follows, all from one sample in a study of identical twins. One entry per CDR3 protein, called by TCRdb with MiXCR from the 5' RACE reads. The sample lists just under 650,000 distinct CDR3 sequences; under 8.5% were seen once. This same sample was also taken into another study, of yellow fever vaccine responses in identical twins.

Source material: PBMCs. The receptor source for this set is a woman under 30 in good health. Both conserved end residues are part of each CDR3. The D gene is left open where the match is weak. Part of the rows lack a size; the others show once, few, many or a class for expanded clones.

clone_size | j_call | v_call | d_call | cdr3_aa | cdr3_nt
many | TRBJ1-1 | TRBV4-1 | TRBD1 | CASSQELWQGAAEAFF | TGCGCCAGCAGCCAAGAATTATGGCAGGGGGCGGCTGAAGCTTTCTTT
NA | TRBJ2-4 | TRBV5-1 | TRBD1 | CASSQPGTGVVKNIQYF | TGCGCCAGCAGCCAGCCCGGGACAGGGGTGGTCAAAAACATTCAGTACTTC
NA | TRBJ2-7 | TRBV27 | TRBD1 | CASSPLRTGGSYEQYF | TGTGCCAGCAGTCCGCTAAGGACAGGGGGCTCCTACGAGCAGTACTTC
NA | TRBJ1-4 | TRBV5-1 | NA | CASSLAPTGPEKLFF | TGCGCCAGCAGCTTGGCCCCAACAGGGCCCGAAAAACTGTTTTTT
few | TRBJ2-2 | TRBV2 | NA | CASRGTLFANTGELFF | TGTGCCAGCAGGGGGACACTGTTCGCGAACACCGGGGAGCTGTTTTTT
NA | TRBJ1-4 | TRBV7-9 | NA | CASSLGLPGQANEKLFF | TGTGCCAGCAGCTTAGGACTCCCCGGGCAAGCTAATGAAAAACTGTTTTTT
few | TRBJ2-3 | TRBV25-1 | NA | CASSDYTGTDTQYF | TGTGCCAGCAGTGACTACACAGGAACAGATACGCAGTATTTT
many | TRBJ2-5 | TRBV28 | NA | CASRPPQETQYF | TGTGCCAGCAGACCACCCCAAGAGACCCAGTACTTC
NA | TRBJ1-5 | TRBV6-6 | NA | CASSYLGAQPQHF | TGTGCCAGCAGTTATCTCGGGGCTCAGCCCCAGCATTTT
few | TRBJ1-4 | TRBV12-3/TRBV12-4 | NA | CASKVGPTNEKLFF | TGTGCCAGCAAGGTGGGCCCCACTAATGAAAAACTGTTTTTT
many | TRBJ2-4 | TRBV5-1 | TRBD1 | CASSPGQGNIQYF | TGCGCCAGCAGCCCGGGACAGGGGAACATTCAGTACTTC
NA | TRBJ2-1 | TRBV28 | NA | CASAPVGWGKPYNEQFF | TGTGCCAGCGCCCCGGTAGGTTGGGGAAAACCATACAATGAGCAGTTCTTC
many | TRBJ2-2 | TRBV12-5 | NA | CASGIGRVAGELFF | TGTGCTAGTGGTATTGGCCGGGTGGCCGGGGAGCTGTTTTTT
NA | TRBJ2-7 | TRBV28 | NA | CASREGWGPYEQYF | TGTGCCAGCAGGGAGGGATGGGGGCCGTACGAGCAGTACTTC
few | TRBJ1-1 | TRBV20-1 | NA | CSASAGTEAFF | TGCAGTGCTAGTGCCGGAACTGAAGCTTTCTTT
NA | TRBJ1-1 | TRBV12-3/TRBV12-4 | NA | CASSTGLLRAFF | TGTGCCAGTAGTACAGGGTTGTTGAGAGCTTTCTTT
once | TRBJ2-1 | TRBV7-9 | TRBD2 | CASSRRTSDFYNEQFF | TGTGCCAGCAGCAGAAGGACTAGCGATTTCTACAATGAGCAGTTCTTC
few | TRBJ2-3 | TRBV5-6 | TRBD2 | CASSLGGSGGADTQYF | TGTGCCAGCAGTCTCGGGGGTAGCGGGGGGGCAGATACGCAGTATTTT
NA | TRBJ2-1 | TRBV27 | NA | CASSLSGRGGGYNEQFF | TGTGCCAGCAGTTTAAGCGGGCGCGGAGGCGGCTACAATGAGCAGTTCTTC
many | TRBJ2-3 | TRBV7-6 | TRBD2 | CASSLTSGSTSTDTQYF | TGTGCCAGCAGCTTAACTAGCGGGTCGACTAGCACAGATACGCAGTATTTT
NA | TRBJ2-7 | TRBV12-3/TRBV12-4 | TRBD1 | CASSRRQGPHEQYF | TGTGCCAGCAGTCGGAGACAGGGTCCCCACGAGCAGTACTTC
few | TRBJ2-3 | TRBV7-9 | NA | CASSTERAGSRDTQYF | TGTGCCAGCAGCACAGAGAGGGCGGGTTCTCGGGATACGCAGTATTTT
few | TRBJ2-1 | TRBV5-1 | NA | CASSLVERSEQFF | TGCGCCAGCAGCTTGGTCGAGCGCAGTGAGCAGTTCTTC
NA | TRBJ1-2 | TRBV29-1 | NA | CSVALGLSYGYTF | TGCAGCGTCGCCCTGGGACTGAGCTATGGCTACACCTTC